The 28 T cell receptor beta chains below all came from one sample that was sequenced in a study of CXCR3-negative and CXCR3-positive naive CD8 T cells. Libraries of TRB cDNA were made by 5' RACE and carried UMIs. TCRdb re-called the 5' RACE reads and shows each CDR3 protein once, DNA omitted. The listing records fewer than 55,000 distinct CDR3 sequences. Sequencing used naive CXCR3- CD8+ T cells from blood. Stated subset: CD45RO-CCR7+CD27+CD95- naive CD8+ T cells lacking CXCR3 (TNR3-). Every receptor here comes from a human donor in good health. Some clones in this sample may be carry-over from other donors' samples.

The gene calls are TRBV7-9 and TRBJ2-3. Germline V gene data show CDR1 as SEHNR and CDR2 as FQNEAQ (reference sequence). The CDR3 length is 13 residues. The CDR3 sequence is CASSLRVQDTQYF.

This chain joins TRBV29-1 and TRBJ2-7. The CDR3 is 13 residues long. The germline V gene has CDR1 SQVTM and CDR2 ANQGSEA. CDR3 loop: CSVEYRDPYEQYF.

The chain couples TRBV28 to TRBJ2-4; TCRdb names TRBD1, which stays unverified in the absence of DNA. The germline V gene encodes CDR1 MDHEN and CDR2 SYDVKM. CDR3 size: 18 residues. This CDR3 is CASSFLLTDSLAKNIQYF. Together with reference TRBV28 and TRBJ2-4, the CDR3 gives the full variable domain: DVKVTQSSRYLVKRTGEKVFLECVQDMDHENMFWYRQDPGLGLRLIYFSYDVKMKEKGDIPEGYSVSREKKERFSLILESASTNQTSMYLCASSFLLTDSLAKNIQYFGAGTRLSVL.

The rearrangement links TRBV28 to TRBJ2-7; the D call from TCRdb, TRBD1, cannot be confirmed without DNA. Germline loops: CDR1 MDHEN, CDR2 SYDVKM. CDR3 length: 14 amino acids. CDR3 sequence: CASTSPPRSYEQYF. Variable domain in full (rest from reference TRBV28 and TRBJ2-7): DVKVTQSSRYLVKRTGEKVFLECVQDMDHENMFWYRQDPGLGLRLIYFSYDVKMKEKGDIPEGYSVSREKKERFSLILESASTNQTSMYLCASTSPPRSYEQYFGPGTRLTVT.

V and J are TRBV27 and TRBJ1-6; TCRdb returns TRBD1, unconfirmable since there is no DNA. Germline V gene data show CDR1 as MNHEY and CDR2 as SMNVEV (reference sequence). The CDR3 sequence is 14 residues long. CDR3 region: CASSLGTPNSPLHF.

The chain uses TRBV28 and TRBJ1-5; TCRdb calls TRBD1, which cannot be checked without DNA. The CDR3 loop spans 17 amino acids. Germline loops: CDR1 MDHEN, CDR2 SYDVKM. This CDR3 is CASSFAGGPESNQPQHF.

V and J are TRBV15 and TRBJ2-7. CDR1 and CDR2 from the germline V gene are LNHNV and YYDKDF (reference sequence). The CDR3 extends over 15 amino acids. CDR3 loop: CATSRDRLTSYEQYF.

CDR3 in amino acids: CASSQEGGAASYEQYF. The rearrangement joins TRBV4-2 to TRBJ2-1. The CDR3 has 16 residues. Germline V gene sequence: CDR1 LGHNA, CDR2 YNFKEQ.

This chain connects TRBV28 to TRBJ2-1; TCRdb reports TRBD2, a call that lacks DNA to check it against. The CDR3 is made up of 17 amino acids. From germline, CDR1 is MDHEN and CDR2 SYDVKM. The CDR3 loop reads CASSSGVRGRAWDEQFF.

The rearrangement links TRBV6-6 to TRBJ2-7; TCRdb returns TRBD1, unconfirmable since there is no DNA. Germline loops: CDR1 MNHNY, CDR2 SVGAGI (reference sequence). The CDR3 spans 16 residues. CDR3 amino acids: CASSYPGQGAVDEQYF.

The chain has TRBV14 and TRBJ1-1; the TCRdb call, TRBD1, lacks DNA for checking. Germline assignment: CDR1 SGHDN and CDR2 FVKESK. The CDR3 is 15 amino acids. CDR3: CASSLRTGLNTEAFF. The entire variable domain, with the rest obtained from reference TRBV14 and TRBJ1-1, is as follows: EAGVTQFPSHSVIEKGQTVTLRCDPISGHDNLYWYRRVMGKEIKFLLHFVKESKQDESGMPNNRFLAERTGGTYSTLKVQPAELEDSGVYFCASSLRTGLNTEAFFGQGTRLTVV.

The chain has TRBV28 and TRBJ1-1; TCRdb selects TRBD1, and the lack of DNA leaves this call unchecked. The CDR3 runs to 14 residues. Per germline, CDR1 MDHEN and CDR2 SYDVKM. The CDR3: CASSSGAPATEAFF.

The gene calls are TRBV12-3 or TRBV12-4 and TRBJ2-7; TCRdb calls TRBD1, which cannot be checked without DNA. The CDR3 is 13 amino acids. The CDR3 is CASSSGQTYEQYF.

The chain uses TRBV7-3 and TRBJ2-1; TCRdb outputs TRBD2, but without DNA this stays unchecked. This CDR3 has 15 residues. Germline V lookup: CDR1 SGHTA, CDR2 FQGTGA. CDR3 loop: CASSLLAGGNNEQFF.

V is TRBV28 and J is TRBJ2-1; TCRdb reports TRBD2, a call that lacks DNA to check it against. Per the germline V gene, CDR1 is MDHEN and CDR2 is SYDVKM. The CDR3 runs to 17 residues. This CDR3 is CASSPLAGGSSYNEQFF.

The rearrangement links TRBV12-3 or TRBV12-4 to TRBJ2-1; TCRdb outputs TRBD2, but without DNA this stays unchecked. The CDR3 consists of 14 residues. The CDR3 here is CASSMGIAGGPGSF.

The V and J genes are TRBV28 and TRBJ2-5; with no DNA, the TCRdb D assignment of TRBD2 cannot be verified. In germline, CDR1 is MDHEN, CDR2 SYDVKM. The CDR3 is 17 amino acids. The CDR3 region is CASSLSIRSGGQETQYF.

This chain joins TRBV29-1 and TRBJ2-1; TCRdb's D call, TRBD2, is unchecked because there is no DNA. Germline CDR1 reads SQVTM; CDR2 reads ANQGSEA. CDR3 length: 17 amino acids. CDR3 sequence: CSAVSPSRTSGNNEQFF.

This rearrangement joins TRBV15 to TRBJ2-1; lacking DNA, the TRBD2 call made by TCRdb goes unchecked. This CDR3 has 15 amino acids. CDR1 is LNHNV and CDR2 is YYDKDF in the germline V gene (reference sequence). This CDR3 reads CATSTGGGPRNEQFF.

The chain recombines TRBV27 with TRBJ2-3; the D gene TCRdb calls, TRBD1, cannot be checked with no DNA. Per the germline V gene, CDR1 is MNHEY and CDR2 is SMNVEV (reference sequence). The CDR3 sequence is 16 residues long. The CDR3 here is CASSPSGGSPTDTQYF.

The gene calls are TRBV4-1 and TRBJ2-7; TCRdb's D call of TRBD2 is untestable without DNA. The CDR3 runs 17 residues. Germline V gene sequence: CDR1 MGHRA, CDR2 YSYEKL. CDR3 protein: CASSQDPGLAASYEQYF.

The chain uses TRBV6-2 or TRBV6-3 and TRBJ2-5; TCRdb outputs TRBD1, but without DNA this stays unchecked. Germline V gene sequence: CDR1 MNHEY, CDR2 SVGEGT. The CDR3 consists of 15 residues. The CDR3 sequence is CASDYETGATETQYF.

This clonotype ranks as medium-sized (0.01 to 0.1%) in terms of frequency. The chain has TRBV29-1 and TRBJ1-2; TCRdb calls TRBD1, which cannot be checked without DNA. CDR3 size: 12 residues. Germline-derived CDR1 and CDR2 are SQVTM and ANQGSEA. This CDR3 is CSVEGQGFGYTF.

The rearrangement uses TRBV29-1 and TRBJ1-2; the D call of TRBD1 rests on TCRdb alone, since no DNA is present to check it. CDR3 size: 13 residues. Germline V gene sequence: CDR1 SQVTM, CDR2 ANQGSEA. The CDR3 reads CSVEQGAGSGYTF.

This chain connects TRBV10-3 to TRBJ2-1; TCRdb indicates TRBD1, and absent DNA this call remains unverified. In germline, CDR1 is ENHRY, CDR2 SYGVKD. CDR3 length: 15 amino acids. The CDR3 spells CAISESGGAYNEQFF.

The chain links TRBV3-1 to TRBJ2-1; TCRdb's D call of TRBD2 is untestable without DNA. In germline, CDR1 is LGHDT, CDR2 YNNKEL (reference sequence). The CDR3 loop spans 15 amino acids. CDR3 protein: CASRPRGGRDNEQFF.

In terms of frequency, this clonotype is medium-sized. The CDR3 reads CASSQVLNNEQFF. The chain recombines TRBV4-3 with TRBJ2-1. The CDR3 spans 13 residues. Per germline, CDR1 LGHNA and CDR2 YSLEER.

This rearrangement joins TRBV12-3 or TRBV12-4 to TRBJ1-5. The CDR3 contains 13 residues. The chain's CDR3 is CASKADSNQPQHF.